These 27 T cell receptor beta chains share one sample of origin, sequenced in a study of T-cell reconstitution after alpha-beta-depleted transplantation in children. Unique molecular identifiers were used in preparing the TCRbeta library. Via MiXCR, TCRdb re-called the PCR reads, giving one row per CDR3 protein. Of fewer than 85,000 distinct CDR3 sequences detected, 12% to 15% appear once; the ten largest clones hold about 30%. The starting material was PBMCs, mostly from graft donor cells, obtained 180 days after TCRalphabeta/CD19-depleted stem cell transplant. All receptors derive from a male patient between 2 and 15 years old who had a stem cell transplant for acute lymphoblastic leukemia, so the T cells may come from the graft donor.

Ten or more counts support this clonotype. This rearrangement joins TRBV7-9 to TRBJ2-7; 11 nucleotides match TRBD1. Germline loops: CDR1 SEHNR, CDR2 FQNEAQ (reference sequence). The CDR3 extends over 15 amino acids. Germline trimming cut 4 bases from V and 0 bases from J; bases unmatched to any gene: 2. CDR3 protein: CASSSDRGPSYEQYF. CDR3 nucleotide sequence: TGTGCCAGCAGCTCGGACAGGGGGCCCTCCTACGAGCAGTACTTC.

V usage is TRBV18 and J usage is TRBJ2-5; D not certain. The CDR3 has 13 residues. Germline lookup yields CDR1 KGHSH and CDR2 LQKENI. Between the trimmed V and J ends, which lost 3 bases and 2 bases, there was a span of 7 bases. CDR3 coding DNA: TGTGCCAGCTCACCTTTCCTTCAAGAGACCCAGTACTTC. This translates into CASSPFLQETQYF.

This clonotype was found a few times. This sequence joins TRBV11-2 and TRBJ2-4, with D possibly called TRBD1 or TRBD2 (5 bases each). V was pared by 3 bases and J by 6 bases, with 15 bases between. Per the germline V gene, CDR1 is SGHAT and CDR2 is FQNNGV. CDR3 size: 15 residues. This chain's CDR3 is CASSFLGALGNIQYF. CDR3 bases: TGTGCCAGCAGCTTCCTCGGGGCCCTCGGAAACATTCAGTACTTC.

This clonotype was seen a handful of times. The CDR3 region has the DNA TGTGCCAGCAGGACGGGCCCTCCGTGGTGGGCCCAGTACTTC. Encoded protein: CASRTGPPWWAQYF. This chain links TRBV6-1 with TRBJ2-5, with D unresolved. CDR1 MNHNS and CDR2 SASEGT come from the germline V gene. The CDR3 is 14 amino acids. With 6 bases removed from V and 9 bases from J, the gap between germline ends came to 20 bases.

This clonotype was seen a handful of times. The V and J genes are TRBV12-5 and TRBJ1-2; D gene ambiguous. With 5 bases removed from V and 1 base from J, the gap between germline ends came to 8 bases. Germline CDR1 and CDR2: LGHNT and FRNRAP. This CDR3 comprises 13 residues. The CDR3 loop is CASGRHFNYGYTF. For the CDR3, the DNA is TGTGCTAGTGGTCGACACTTTAACTATGGCTACACCTTC. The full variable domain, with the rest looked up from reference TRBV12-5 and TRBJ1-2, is DARVTQTPRHKVTEMGQEVTMRCQPILGHNTVFWYRQTMMQGLELLAYFRNRAPLDDSGMPKDRFSAEMPDATLATLKIQPSEPRDSAVYFCASGRHFNYGYTFGSGTRLTVV.

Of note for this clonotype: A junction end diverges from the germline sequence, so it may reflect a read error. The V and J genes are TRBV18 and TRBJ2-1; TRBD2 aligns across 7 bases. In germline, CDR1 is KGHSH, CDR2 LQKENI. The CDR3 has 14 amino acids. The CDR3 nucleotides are TGTGTCAGCTCACCACCGATGACGGGAGGTGAGCAGTTCTTC. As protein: CVSSPPMTGGEQFF.

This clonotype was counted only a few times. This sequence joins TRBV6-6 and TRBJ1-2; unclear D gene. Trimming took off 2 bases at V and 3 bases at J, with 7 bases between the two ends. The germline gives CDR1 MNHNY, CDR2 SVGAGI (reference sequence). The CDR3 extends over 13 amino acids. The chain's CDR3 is CASSYEIYYGYTF. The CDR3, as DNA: TGTGCCAGCAGTTACGAGATTTACTATGGCTACACCTTC.

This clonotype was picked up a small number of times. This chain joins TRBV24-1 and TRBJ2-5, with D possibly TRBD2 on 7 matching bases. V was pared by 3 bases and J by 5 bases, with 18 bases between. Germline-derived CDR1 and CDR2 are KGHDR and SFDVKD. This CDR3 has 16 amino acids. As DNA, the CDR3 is TGTGCCACCAGTGATCCCCTTGCGGGGGCGAGGGAGACCCAGTACTTC. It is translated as CATSDPLAGARETQYF.

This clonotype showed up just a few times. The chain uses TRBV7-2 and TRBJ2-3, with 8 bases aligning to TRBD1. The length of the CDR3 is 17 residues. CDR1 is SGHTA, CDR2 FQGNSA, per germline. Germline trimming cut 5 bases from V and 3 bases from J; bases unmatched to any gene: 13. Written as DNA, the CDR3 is TGTGCCAGCAGCCGGACAGGGCAGTCTAAAGTTACAGATACGCAGTATTTT. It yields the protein CASSRTGQSKVTDTQYF.

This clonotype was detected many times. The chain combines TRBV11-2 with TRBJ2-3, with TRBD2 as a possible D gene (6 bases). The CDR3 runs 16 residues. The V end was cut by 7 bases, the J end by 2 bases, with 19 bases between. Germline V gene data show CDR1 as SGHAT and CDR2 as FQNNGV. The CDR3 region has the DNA TGTGCCAGCATCCCTTTAGGGGAGCGGGCCACAGATACGCAGTATTTT. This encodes CASIPLGERATDTQYF.

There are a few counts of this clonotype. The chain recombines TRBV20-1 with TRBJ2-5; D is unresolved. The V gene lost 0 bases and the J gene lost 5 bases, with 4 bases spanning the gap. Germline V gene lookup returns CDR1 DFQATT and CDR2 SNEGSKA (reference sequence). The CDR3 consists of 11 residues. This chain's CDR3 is CSARDLETQYF. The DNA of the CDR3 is TGCAGTGCTAGAGATCTGGAGACCCAGTACTTC.

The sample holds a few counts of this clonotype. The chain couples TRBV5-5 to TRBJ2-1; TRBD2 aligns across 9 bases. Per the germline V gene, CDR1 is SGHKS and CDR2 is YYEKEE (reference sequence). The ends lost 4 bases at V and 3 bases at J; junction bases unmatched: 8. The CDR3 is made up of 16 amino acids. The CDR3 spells CASSHPGLASYNEQFF. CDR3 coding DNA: TGTGCCAGCAGCCATCCCGGACTAGCGAGCTACAATGAGCAGTTCTTC.

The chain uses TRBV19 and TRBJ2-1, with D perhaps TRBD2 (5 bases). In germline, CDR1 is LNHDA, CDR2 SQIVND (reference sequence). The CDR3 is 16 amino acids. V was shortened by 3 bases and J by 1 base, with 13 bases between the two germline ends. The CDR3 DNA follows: TGTGCCAGTAGTATCCAGAGACTATTATCCTACAATGAGCAGTTCTTC. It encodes CASSIQRLLSYNEQFF.

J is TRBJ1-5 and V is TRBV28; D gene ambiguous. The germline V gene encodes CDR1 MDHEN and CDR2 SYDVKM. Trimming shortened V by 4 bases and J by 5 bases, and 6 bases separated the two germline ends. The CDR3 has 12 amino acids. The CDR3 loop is CASSSLDQPQHF. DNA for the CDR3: TGTGCCAGCAGTTCCCTCGATCAGCCCCAGCATTTT. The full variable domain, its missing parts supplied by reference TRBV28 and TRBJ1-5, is DVKVTQSSRYLVKRTGEKVFLECVQDMDHENMFWYRQDPGLGLRLIYFSYDVKMKEKGDIPEGYSVSREKKERFSLILESASTNQTSMYLCASSSLDQPQHFGDGTRLSIL.

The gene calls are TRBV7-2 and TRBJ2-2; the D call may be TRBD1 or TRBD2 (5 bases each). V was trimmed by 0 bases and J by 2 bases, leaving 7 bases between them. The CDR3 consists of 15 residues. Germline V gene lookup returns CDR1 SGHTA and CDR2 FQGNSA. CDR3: CASSLAGTNTGELFF. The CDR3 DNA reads TGTGCCAGCAGCTTAGCCGGGACCAACACCGGGGAGCTGTTTTTT.

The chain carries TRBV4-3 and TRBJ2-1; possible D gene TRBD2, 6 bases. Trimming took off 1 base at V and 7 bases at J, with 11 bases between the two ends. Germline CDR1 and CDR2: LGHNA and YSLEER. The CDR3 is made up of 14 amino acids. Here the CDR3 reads CASSQGPGVNEQFF. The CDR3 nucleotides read TGCGCCAGCAGCCAAGGCCCGGGGGTTAATGAGCAGTTCTTC.

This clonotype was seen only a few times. The CDR3 is CASSFSQAFYNEQFF. The CDR3 DNA follows: TGTGCCAGCAGTTTCAGCCAGGCGTTCTACAATGAGCAGTTCTTC. The gene calls are TRBV28 and TRBJ2-1; D unclear. In germline, CDR1 is MDHEN, CDR2 SYDVKM. V was pared by 3 bases and J by 3 bases, with 12 bases between. CDR3 length: 15 amino acids.

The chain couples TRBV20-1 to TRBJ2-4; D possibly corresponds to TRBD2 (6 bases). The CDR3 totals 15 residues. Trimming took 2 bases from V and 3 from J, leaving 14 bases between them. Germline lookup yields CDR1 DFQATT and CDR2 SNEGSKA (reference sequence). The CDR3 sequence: CSARLLAVVKNIQYF. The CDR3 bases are TGCAGTGCTAGACTCTTAGCGGTAGTCAAAAACATTCAGTACTTC.

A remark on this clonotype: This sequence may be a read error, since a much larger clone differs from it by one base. The CDR3 loop reads CASRLSGVNVLTF. Here the CDR3 DNA reads TGTGCCAGCAGGCTCTCTGGGGTCAACGTCCTGACTTTC. The chain joins TRBV12-3 or TRBV12-4 to TRBJ2-6; D is ambiguous. The length of the CDR3 is 13 residues.

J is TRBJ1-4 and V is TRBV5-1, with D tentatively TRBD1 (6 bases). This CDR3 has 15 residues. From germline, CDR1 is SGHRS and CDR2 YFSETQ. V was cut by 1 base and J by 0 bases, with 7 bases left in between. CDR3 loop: CASSLNRATNEKLFF. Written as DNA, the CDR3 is TGCGCCAGCAGCTTGAACAGGGCAACTAATGAAAAACTGTTTTTT.

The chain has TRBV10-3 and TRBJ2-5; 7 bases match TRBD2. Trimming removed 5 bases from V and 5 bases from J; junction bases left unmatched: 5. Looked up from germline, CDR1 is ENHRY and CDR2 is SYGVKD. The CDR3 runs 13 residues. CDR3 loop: CAISWEGAETQYF. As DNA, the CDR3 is TGTGCCATCAGTTGGGAGGGCGCGGAGACCCAGTACTTC.

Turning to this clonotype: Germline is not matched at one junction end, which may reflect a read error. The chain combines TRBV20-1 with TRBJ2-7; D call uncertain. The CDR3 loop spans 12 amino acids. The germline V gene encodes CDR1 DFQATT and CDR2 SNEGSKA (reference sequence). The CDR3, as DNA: TGCAGTGCTCCTACTCTATACTACGAGCACTACTTC. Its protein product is CSAPTLYYEHYF.

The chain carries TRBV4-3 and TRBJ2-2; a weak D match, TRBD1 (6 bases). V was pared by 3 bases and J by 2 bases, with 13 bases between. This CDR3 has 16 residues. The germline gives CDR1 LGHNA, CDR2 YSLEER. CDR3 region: CASSQGPGHNTGELFF. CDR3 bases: TGCGCCAGCAGCCAGGGACCGGGACACAACACCGGGGAGCTGTTTTTT.

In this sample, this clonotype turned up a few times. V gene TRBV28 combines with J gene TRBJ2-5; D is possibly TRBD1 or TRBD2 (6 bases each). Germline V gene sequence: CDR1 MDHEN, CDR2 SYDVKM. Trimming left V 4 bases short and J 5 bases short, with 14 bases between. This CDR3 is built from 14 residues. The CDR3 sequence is CASSSIGGFETQYF. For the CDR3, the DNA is TGTGCCAGCAGTTCCATCGGGGGCTTCGAGACCCAGTACTTC.

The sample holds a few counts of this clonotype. DNA for the CDR3: TGTGCCAGCAGCAGAAAAGGGAGAGCTTTCTTT. Its translation: CASSRKGRAFF. The rearrangement links TRBV6-5 to TRBJ1-1; D is unresolved. Trimming stripped 6 bases from V and 10 bases from J, with 12 bases between. This CDR3 spans 11 amino acids. From germline, CDR1 is MNHEY and CDR2 SVGAGI.

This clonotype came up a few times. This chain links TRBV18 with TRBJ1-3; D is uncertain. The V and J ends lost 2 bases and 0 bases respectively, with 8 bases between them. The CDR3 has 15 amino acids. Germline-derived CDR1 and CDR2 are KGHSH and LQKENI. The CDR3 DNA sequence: TGTGCCAGCTCACCAGGACTGACCTCTGGAAACACCATATATTTT. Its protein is CASSPGLTSGNTIYF.

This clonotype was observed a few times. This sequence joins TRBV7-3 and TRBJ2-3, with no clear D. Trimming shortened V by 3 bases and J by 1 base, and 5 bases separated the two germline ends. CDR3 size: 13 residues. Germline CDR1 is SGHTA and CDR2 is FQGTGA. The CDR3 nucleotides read TGTGCCAGCAGCTTTATTGGCACAGATACGCAGTATTTT. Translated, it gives CASSFIGTDTQYF.